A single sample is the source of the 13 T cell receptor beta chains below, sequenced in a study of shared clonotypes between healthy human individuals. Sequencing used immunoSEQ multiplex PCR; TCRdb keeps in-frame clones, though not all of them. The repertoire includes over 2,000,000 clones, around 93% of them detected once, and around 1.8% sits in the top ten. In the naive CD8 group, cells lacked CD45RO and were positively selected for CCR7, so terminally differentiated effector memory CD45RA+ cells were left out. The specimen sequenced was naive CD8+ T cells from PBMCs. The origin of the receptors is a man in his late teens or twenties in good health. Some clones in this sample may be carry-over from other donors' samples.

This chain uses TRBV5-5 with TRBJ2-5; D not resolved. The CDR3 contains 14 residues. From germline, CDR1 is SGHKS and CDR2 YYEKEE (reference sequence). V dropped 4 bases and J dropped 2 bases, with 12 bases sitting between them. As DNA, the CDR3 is TGTGCCAGCAGCCTGGACGCGGCGCAAGAGACCCAGTACTTC. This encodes CASSLDAAQETQYF.

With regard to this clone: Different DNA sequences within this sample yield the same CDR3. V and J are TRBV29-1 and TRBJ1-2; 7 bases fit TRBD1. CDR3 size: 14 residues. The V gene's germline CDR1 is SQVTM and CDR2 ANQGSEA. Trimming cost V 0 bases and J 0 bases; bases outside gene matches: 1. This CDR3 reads CSVEDGTANYGYTF. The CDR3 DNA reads TGCAGCGTTGAAGATGGGACAGCTAACTATGGCTACACCTTC.

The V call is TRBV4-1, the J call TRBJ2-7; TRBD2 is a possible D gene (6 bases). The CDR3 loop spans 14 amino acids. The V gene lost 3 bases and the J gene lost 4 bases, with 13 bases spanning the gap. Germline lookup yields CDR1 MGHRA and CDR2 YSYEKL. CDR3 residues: CASSQSPGGYEQYF. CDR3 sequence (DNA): TGCGCCAGCAGCCAGTCACCCGGGGGTTACGAGCAGTACTTC.

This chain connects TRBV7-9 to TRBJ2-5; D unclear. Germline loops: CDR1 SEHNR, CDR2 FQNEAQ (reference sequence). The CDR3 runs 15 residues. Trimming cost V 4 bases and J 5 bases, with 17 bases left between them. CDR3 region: CASSSGKSTPETQYF. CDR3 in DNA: TGTGCCAGCAGCTCCGGAAAGTCGACACCCGAGACCCAGTACTTC.

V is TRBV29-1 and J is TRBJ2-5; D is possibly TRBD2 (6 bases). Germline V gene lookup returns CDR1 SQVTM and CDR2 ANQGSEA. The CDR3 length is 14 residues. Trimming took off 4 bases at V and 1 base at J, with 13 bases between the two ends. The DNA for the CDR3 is TGCAGCGTTGGAGGCGGGGCGTCCCAAGAGACCCAGTACTTC. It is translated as CSVGGGASQETQYF.

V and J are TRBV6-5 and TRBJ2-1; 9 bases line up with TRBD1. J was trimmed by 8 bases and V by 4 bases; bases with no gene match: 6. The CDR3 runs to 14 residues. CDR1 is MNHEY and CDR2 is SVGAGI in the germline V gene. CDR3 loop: CASSWRQGGDEQFF. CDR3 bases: TGTGCCAGCAGTTGGAGACAGGGGGGCGATGAGCAGTTCTTC.

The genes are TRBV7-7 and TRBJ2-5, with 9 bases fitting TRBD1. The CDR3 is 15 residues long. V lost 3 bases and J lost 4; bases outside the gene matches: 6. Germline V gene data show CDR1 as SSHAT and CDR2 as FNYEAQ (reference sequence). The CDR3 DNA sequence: TGTGCCAGCAGCTTTGGGACAGGGTTTAGAGAGACCCAGTACTTC. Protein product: CASSFGTGFRETQYF.

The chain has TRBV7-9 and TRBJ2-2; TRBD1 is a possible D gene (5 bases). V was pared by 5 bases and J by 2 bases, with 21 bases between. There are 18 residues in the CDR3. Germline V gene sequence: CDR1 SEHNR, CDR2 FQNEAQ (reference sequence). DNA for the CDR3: TGTGCCAGCAGCCCGAAAGGGGCGCATATGGTAAACACCGGGGAGCTGTTTTTT. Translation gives CASSPKGAHMVNTGELFF.

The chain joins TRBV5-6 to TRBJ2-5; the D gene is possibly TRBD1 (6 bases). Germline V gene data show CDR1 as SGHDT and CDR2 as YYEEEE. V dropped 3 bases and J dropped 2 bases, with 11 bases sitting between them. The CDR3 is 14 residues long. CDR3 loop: CASSWGTKQETQYF. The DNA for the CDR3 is TGTGCCAGCAGCTGGGGGACAAAGCAAGAGACCCAGTACTTC.

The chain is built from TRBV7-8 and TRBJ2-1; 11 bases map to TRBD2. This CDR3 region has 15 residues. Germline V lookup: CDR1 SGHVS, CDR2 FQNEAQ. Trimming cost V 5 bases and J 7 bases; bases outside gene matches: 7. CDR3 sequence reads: CASSPLAGEGNEQFF. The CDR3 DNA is TGTGCCAGCAGCCCACTAGCGGGAGAGGGTAATGAGCAGTTCTTC. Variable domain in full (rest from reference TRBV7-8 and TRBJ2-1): GAGVSQSPRYKVAKRGQDVALRCDPISGHVSLFWYQQALGQGPEFLTYFQNEAQLDKSGLPSDRFFAERPEGSVSTLKIQRTQQEDSAVYLCASSPLAGEGNEQFFGPGTRLTVL.

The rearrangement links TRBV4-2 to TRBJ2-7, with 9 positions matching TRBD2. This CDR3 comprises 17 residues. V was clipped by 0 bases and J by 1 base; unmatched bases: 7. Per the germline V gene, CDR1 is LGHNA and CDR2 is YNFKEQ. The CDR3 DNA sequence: TGTGCCAGCAGCCAAGAGGGTCCGCTAGCGGGATCCTACGAGCAGTACTTC. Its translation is CASSQEGPLAGSYEQYF.

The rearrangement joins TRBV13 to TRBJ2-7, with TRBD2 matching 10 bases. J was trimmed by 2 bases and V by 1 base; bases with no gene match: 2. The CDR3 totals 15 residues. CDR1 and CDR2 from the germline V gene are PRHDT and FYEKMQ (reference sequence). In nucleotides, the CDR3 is TGTGCCAGCAGCTTAGTACTAGCGGGAACCTACGAGCAGTACTTC. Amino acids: CASSLVLAGTYEQYF.

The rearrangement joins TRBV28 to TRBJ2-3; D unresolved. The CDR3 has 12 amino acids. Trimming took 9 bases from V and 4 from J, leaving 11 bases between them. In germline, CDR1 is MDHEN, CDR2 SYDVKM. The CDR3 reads CASSRAPDTQYF. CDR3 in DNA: TGTGCCAGTTCCCGGGCGCCAGATACGCAGTATTTT.